These 28 T cell receptor beta chains originate from one sample sequenced in a study of tumor and adjacent non-tumor tissue in lung cancer. Three rounds of nested PCR, following a modified ARM-PCR protocol, produced the TCRbeta library. Each CDR3 protein gets one entry after TCRdb re-called the multiplex PCR reads with MiXCR. The sample lists approximately 90,000 distinct CDR3 sequences, approximately 73% occurring once. The template was RNA from unsorted bulk tissue. The normal lung tissue was taken more than 3 cm from the tumor edge. Sequencing was done on a sample of distant non-tumor lung tissue. The receptors shown here come from a woman in her 50s with non-small cell lung cancer.

This sequence joins TRBV10-3 and TRBJ2-7; D not resolved. With 5 bases removed from V and 4 bases from J, the gap between germline ends came to 9 bases. The CDR3 length is 12 residues. Germline values: CDR1 ENHRY, CDR2 SYGVKD. For the CDR3, the DNA is TGTGCCATCAGTTTACATGGATACGAGCAGTACTTC. As protein: CAISLHGYEQYF.

About this clonotype itself: Its ends do not fully match the called genes, so a read error is possible. CDR3 loop: CATSSWTGSGNTIYF. DNA for the CDR3: TGTGCCACCAGTTCATGGACAGGTAGTGGAAACACCATATATTTT. V is TRBV6-6 and J is TRBJ1-3, with 7 bases that match TRBD1. This CDR3 contains 15 residues. CDR1 and CDR2 from the germline V gene are MNHNY and SVGAGI (reference sequence).

Notes on this clonotype: In this CDR3 the conserved last residue, phenylalanine or tryptophan, is missing, so a read error is likely. CDR3 amino acids: CASSPRGGLTDTQYY. The DNA of the CDR3 is TGTGCCAGTAGTCCTCGGGGAGGGCTCACAGATACGCAGTATTAT. The genes are TRBV28 and TRBJ2-3, with 7 bases matching TRBD2. The CDR3 spans 15 residues. After removal of 9 bases from V and 2 bases from J, the junction contained 11 bases not matched to a gene. CDR1 is MDHEN, CDR2 SYDVKM, per germline.

This chain connects TRBV11-2 to TRBJ2-1; the match to TRBD2 covers 7 bases. This CDR3 contains 13 residues. V lost 0 bases and J lost 15; bases outside the gene matches: 8. CDR1 SGHAT and CDR2 FQNNGV come from the germline V gene. CDR3 sequence reads: CASSLEAGAGRFF. The CDR3 DNA sequence: TGTGCCAGCAGCTTAGAGGCGGGAGCTGGGCGGTTCTTC.

This clonotype occurred a few times. CDR3 sequence reads: CASSERRVQETQYF. In DNA, the CDR3 is TGTGCCAGCAGTGAAAGGAGGGTGCAAGAGACCCAGTACTTC. This sequence joins TRBV6-1 and TRBJ2-5; a weak D match, TRBD2 (6 bases). Deletions cut 2 bases from V and 2 bases from J, with 9 bases between. This CDR3 spans 14 amino acids. CDR1 is MNHNS and CDR2 is SASEGT in the germline V gene.

With regard to this clonotype: Its ends do not fully match the called genes, so a read error is possible. V and J are TRBV20-1 and TRBJ2-7, with TRBD2 as a possible D gene (7 bases). CDR1 and CDR2 from the germline V gene are DFQATT and SNEGSKA (reference sequence). The CDR3 spans 14 residues. CDR3 in amino acids: CIAPRGAGSDEQYF. The CDR3 DNA follows: TGCATTGCTCCCCGGGGGGCGGGTTCGGACGAGCAGTACTTC.

A note on this clonotype: A much larger clone differs by one base, so this may be a read error. The V gene is TRBV5-1, the J gene TRBJ1-4; no firm D call. Trimming removed 0 bases from V and 1 base from J, with 13 bases in between. The CDR3 is made up of 17 amino acids. Germline V gene lookup returns CDR1 SGHRS and CDR2 YFSETQ. The CDR3 nucleotides are TGCGCCAGCAGCTTGGCCACTAGCGTGCGAACTAATGAAAAACTGTTTTTT. Translating it yields CASSLATSVRTNEKLFF. The full variable domain, rest sourced from reference TRBV5-1 and TRBJ1-4, is KAGVTQTPRYLIKTRGQQVTLSCSPISGHRSVSWYQQTPGQGLQFLFEYFSETQRNKGNFPGRFSGRQFSNSRSEMNVSTLELGDSALYLCASSLATSVRTNEKLFFGSGTQLSVL.

With regard to this clonotype: Without the conserved terminal phenylalanine or tryptophan, this CDR3 likely stems from a read error. The chain employs TRBV6-1 and TRBJ2-3; D is ambiguous. From germline, CDR1 is MNHNS and CDR2 SASEGT. This CDR3 contains 15 residues. V lost 4 bases and J 5 bases, leaving 16 bases between the germline ends. The CDR3 here is CASSGGMGGLDTQYL. CDR3 coding DNA: TGTGCCAGCAGTGGAGGAATGGGTGGATTAGATACGCAGTATTTG.

Regarding this clonotype: The conserved final phenylalanine or tryptophan is absent from the CDR3, which likely points to a read error. The chain links TRBV11-2 to TRBJ2-5, with D unresolved. V dropped 5 bases and J dropped 2 bases, with 15 bases sitting between them. The CDR3 runs 15 residues. Germline assignment: CDR1 SGHAT and CDR2 FQNNGV. This CDR3 is CASSPGPISQETQYL. CDR3 DNA: TGTGCCAGCAGCCCCGGGCCCATCTCACAAGAGACCCAGTACCTC.

The table lists this clonotype with many counts. This sequence joins TRBV5-4 and TRBJ2-3; possibly TRBD1 for D (5 bases). The CDR3 is 16 residues long. Trimming shortened V by 4 bases and J by 3 bases, and 18 bases separated the two germline ends. CDR1 and CDR2 from the germline V gene are SGHNT and YYREEE (reference sequence). Here the CDR3 DNA reads TGTGCCAGCAGCGGGTCCTCGACGCAGGGTACAGATACGCAGTATTTT. Translated, it gives CASSGSSTQGTDTQYF. Full variable domain (remainder filled in from reference TRBV5-4 and TRBJ2-3): ETGVTQSPTHLIKTRGQQVTLRCSSQSGHNTVSWYQQALGQGPQFIFQYYREEENGRGNFPPRFSGLQFPNYSSELNVNALELDDSALYLCASSGSSTQGTDTQYFGPGTRLTVL.

V gene TRBV7-2 combines with J gene TRBJ2-7; 14 nucleotides line up with TRBD2. Germline-derived CDR1 and CDR2 are SGHTA and FQGNSA. The length of the CDR3 is 14 residues. With V trimmed by 8 bases and J by 5 bases, 5 bases remained unmatched. The CDR3: CASCQGLAGDEQYF. CDR3 nucleotide sequence: TGTGCCAGCTGCCAGGGACTAGCGGGGGACGAGCAGTACTTC.

Comment on this clonotype: Likely a read error: the CDR3 ends without its conserved phenylalanine or tryptophan. The V and J genes are TRBV12-3 or TRBV12-4 and TRBJ2-7; tentatively, D is TRBD1 (6 bases). V was pared by 6 bases and J by 8 bases, with 14 bases between. The CDR3 consists of 12 residues. The CDR3 bases are TGTGCCAGCAGGCTACAGGGATCCAAGCAGTACATC. Its protein is CASRLQGSKQYI.

Concerning this clonotype itself: Since a much larger clone is just one base distant, this may be a read error. V is TRBV28 and J is TRBJ1-1, with 10 bases fitting TRBD1. There are 15 residues in the CDR3. CDR1 is MDHEN, CDR2 SYDVKM, per germline. CDR3 DNA sequence: TGTGTCAGCAGTTTAGGACAGGGGGTTTTCACTGAAGCTTTCTTT. This sequence encodes CVSSLGQGVFTEAFF. Full variable domain (outside the CDR3, taken from reference TRBV28 and TRBJ1-1): DVKVTQSSRYLVKRTGEKVFLECVQDMDHENMFWYRQDPGLGLRLIYFSYDVKMKEKGDIPEGYSVSREKKERFSLILESASTNQTSMYLCVSSLGQGVFTEAFFGQGTRLTVV.

DNA of the CDR3: TGTGCCAGCAGTTCCCCCCCCTGGGACAGGGGACGATTCCAAGAGACCCGATACTTC. Its protein product is CASSSPPWDRGRFQETRYF. This chain uses TRBV28 with TRBJ2-5; TRBD1 aligns across 10 bases. The CDR3 loop spans 19 amino acids. The V gene's germline CDR1 is MDHEN and CDR2 SYDVKM. Losses at the gene ends were 4 bases for V and 14 bases for J; bases not matched to a gene: 28. The variable domain in full, with the rest retrieved from reference TRBV28 and TRBJ2-5, is DVKVTQSSRYLVKRTGEKVFLECVQDMDHENMFWYRQDPGLGLRLIYFSYDVKMKEKGDIPEGYSVSREKKERFSLILESASTNQTSMYLCASSSPPWDRGRFQETRYFGPGTRLLVL.

This clonotype occurred many times. This chain links TRBV5-6 with TRBJ2-6; a possible D gene is TRBD1 (6 bases). There are 16 residues in the CDR3. In germline, CDR1 is SGHDT, CDR2 YYEEEE. Trimming stripped 4 bases from V and 4 bases from J, with 15 bases between. The CDR3 sequence is CASSLSTGRGANVLTF. CDR3 nucleotide sequence: TGTGCCAGCAGCCTTAGTACAGGGAGAGGGGCCAACGTCCTGACTTTC.

For this clonotype: An end of the junction differs from the germline gene, which may be a read error. The chain joins TRBV7-9 to TRBJ1-1, with TRBD1 as a possible D gene (5 bases). Germline V gene data show CDR1 as SEHNR and CDR2 as FQNEAQ (reference sequence). CDR3 length: 13 amino acids. CDR3 DNA sequence: TGTGCCAACAGCTTAGTAGCGGGGGGTAAGGATTTCTTT. Its protein product is CANSLVAGGKDFF.

As for this clonotype: The junction and the germline gene differ at one end; a read error may be behind it. The V and J genes are TRBV11-2 and TRBJ2-7; the match to TRBD1 covers 9 bases. Germline V gene data show CDR1 as SGHAT and CDR2 as FQNNGV. The length of the CDR3 is 15 residues. The CDR3 DNA is TGTGCCGGCGGCACCGGGACAGGGCACACCTACGAGCATTACTTC. This gives the protein CAGGTGTGHTYEHYF.

This rearrangement joins TRBV5-5 to TRBJ1-5; no reliable D call. CDR3 size: 15 residues. Looked up from germline, CDR1 is SGHKS and CDR2 is YYEKEE (reference sequence). CDR3 nucleotides: TGTGTCAGTAGCGTCAACCCGGACTGGAATCAGCCCCAGCATTTT. Translating gives CVSSVNPDWNQPQHF.

With regard to this clonotype: Mismatch with germline at one junction end may stem from a read error. The rearrangement uses TRBV4-2 and TRBJ2-1; D uncertain. The germline gives CDR1 LGHNA, CDR2 YNFKEQ. The CDR3 runs 15 residues. Here the CDR3 DNA reads TGTGGCAGCAGCCAAACCGGAACAGCATCCAATGAGCAGTTCTTC. Translated: CGSSQTGTASNEQFF.

The chain links TRBV6-5 to TRBJ1-5, with a possible D match to TRBD1 (5 bases). Germline V gene lookup returns CDR1 MNHEY and CDR2 SVGAGI. V dropped 0 bases and J dropped 7 bases, with 13 bases sitting between them. The CDR3 consists of 15 residues. The CDR3 coding sequence is TGTGCCAGCAGTTACTCGACAGTGGGGGGGCAGCCCCAGCATTTT. Its translation: CASSYSTVGGQPQHF.

On this clonotype itself: This may be a read error: a much more frequent sequence differs by one nucleotide. The missing conserved phenylalanine or tryptophan at the end of this CDR3 makes a read error likely. This rearrangement joins TRBV20-1 to TRBJ2-7; 8 nucleotides align to TRBD2. The junction had 14 bases not matched to a gene; V was cut back by 6 bases and J by 7 bases. The germline V gene encodes CDR1 DFQATT and CDR2 SNEGSKA (reference sequence). This CDR3 is built from 14 residues. The CDR3 here is CSAIRGAGVGEQYL. CDR3 coding DNA: TGCAGTGCCATAAGAGGAGCGGGAGTCGGGGAGCAGTACTTA.

This clonotype was recorded at least ten times. This chain connects TRBV5-1 to TRBJ2-1; 8 bases fit TRBD1. The V gene's germline CDR1 is SGHRS and CDR2 YFSETQ. The CDR3 has 16 amino acids. Germline trimming cut 4 bases from V and 2 bases from J; bases unmatched to any gene: 8. The CDR3 loop reads CASSPQGQGAYNEQFF. The CDR3 region has the DNA TGCGCCAGCAGCCCCCAAGGACAGGGCGCCTACAATGAGCAGTTCTTC.

This clonotype was recorded many times. The rearrangement joins TRBV5-1 to TRBJ2-2, with 7 bases aligning to TRBD1. V lost 5 bases and J lost 3; bases outside the gene matches: 7. The CDR3 totals 15 residues. CDR1 is SGHRS, CDR2 YFSETQ, per germline. The CDR3 reads CASRGDRGYTGELFF. Written as DNA, the CDR3 is TGCGCCAGCAGGGGGGACAGAGGATACACCGGGGAGCTGTTTTTT.

Note on this clonotype: At one boundary the junction diverges from the germline segment, which might be a read error. The chain uses TRBV11-2 and TRBJ2-1, with 9 bases that match TRBD2. The germline gives CDR1 SGHAT, CDR2 FQNNGV. The CDR3 covers 15 residues. Here the CDR3 DNA reads TGTACCAGCAGCTTAGAAGCCAGCGGGAGGACTGAGCAGTTATTC. Its translation is CTSSLEASGRTEQLF.

In the case of this clonotype: It is likely a read error, because the conserved phenylalanine at the end of the CDR3 is missing. This sequence joins TRBV29-1 and TRBJ2-4, with D possibly being TRBD1 (6 bases). CDR3 length equals 13 residues. The germline V gene encodes CDR1 SQVTM and CDR2 ANQGSEA. V was pared by 5 bases and J by 8 bases, with 16 bases between. DNA of the CDR3: TGCAGCGTTTTCAGACCAGGGGTAGACATTCAGTACTTA. Its translation: CSVFRPGVDIQYL.

With regard to this clonotype: Relative to the germline gene, one junction end is altered; a read error may explain this. The chain uses TRBV4-1 and TRBJ2-4, with a possible D match to TRBD2 (7 bases). The CDR3 loop spans 18 amino acids. CDR1 is MGHRA, CDR2 YSYEKL, per germline. Here the CDR3 DNA reads TGCACCAGCAGCCGAGAAGGGGGGGGAAGTAGCGCCAAAAACATTCAGTACTTC. It codes for CTSSREGGGSSAKNIQYF.

On this clonotype itself: Germline and junction disagree at one end, which may indicate a read error. The J gene is TRBJ2-1, the V gene TRBV4-1; D ambiguous. Germline loops: CDR1 MGHRA, CDR2 YSYEKL. This CDR3 spans 16 amino acids. The CDR3 bases are TGCGCCAGCAGCCAGGTAGACATACTCTCCTACAATGAGCAGTTATTC. Residues: CASSQVDILSYNEQLF.

This clonotype has just one count. V gene TRBV4-1 combines with J gene TRBJ1-5; D is possibly TRBD1 (5 bases). The germline CDR1 and CDR2 sequences are MGHRA and YSYEKL. CDR3 size: 16 residues. V lost 1 base and J 4 bases, leaving 14 bases between the germline ends. This chain's CDR3 is CASSQVPEGRNQPQHF. DNA for the CDR3: TGCGCCAGCAGCCAAGTTCCGGAGGGACGTAATCAGCCCCAGCATTTT.